The text below deals with one T cell receptor beta chain. Its antigen is not known. The germline CDR1 and CDR2 sequences are LNHDA and SQIVND (reference sequence). CDR3 size: 14 residues. Trimming shortened V by 9 bases and J by 4 bases, and 16 bases separated the two germline ends. The entry originates in a study of T cell repertoires in cytomegalovirus infection. TCRdb itself ran the reads through MiXCR, one entry per CDR3 protein. Among roughly 110,000 distinct CDR3 sequences listed, more than 30% were seen once. The chain carries TRBV19 and TRBJ2-1; a weak D match, TRBD1 (5 bases). This TCR was sampled from a human donor in good health (CMV status not recorded). Some clones in this sample may be carry-over from other donors' samples. This specimen consisted of CD8+ T cells from cultured PBMCs, obtained from culture after CMV antigen stimulation. The CDR3 DNA follows: TGTGCCAGCTCTTTTCAGGGTTTATACAATGAGCAGTTCTTC. Translating gives CASSFQGLYNEQFF.